This TCR beta chain was sequenced for a study of blood T cell repertoires in COVID-19. Study details: The origin of the acute and convalescent COVID-19 samples was the United States, Italy and Spain. T cells, B-cell-depleted T cells, or PBMCs provided the cDNA or gDNA that served as material.

The CDR3 runs to 15 residues. V dropped 6 bases and J dropped 6; count of bases not matched to a gene: 10. From germline, CDR1 is SNHLY and CDR2 FYNNEI. This table comes from immunoSEQ multiplex PCR, and its TCRdb copy is limited to in-frame clones, with some not included. The sample yields around 130,000 clones, under 85% seen once. This clone has a handful of counts. What was sequenced was PBMCs or T cells enriched from blood (not recorded which). The source is a man aged 25 to 45 who had recovered from COVID-19. The rearrangement links TRBV2 to TRBJ2-7; 11 bases match TRBD2. The CDR3 is CASRGFSGRASEQYF. As DNA, the CDR3 is TGTGCCAGCAGGGGATTTAGCGGGAGGGCCTCCGAGCAGTACTTC.